The 16 T cell receptor beta chains presented below share a single source sample, sequenced in a study of human T cells and chemical hapten exposure. TCRdb reprocessed the RACE reads via MiXCR and lists one record per CDR3 protein. The sample records about 140,000 distinct CDR3 sequences, 12% being singletons. Time point in this sample: patch test 2, 6 weeks after DPC sensitization. Treatment of the sample: therapeutic diphenylcyclopropenone sensitization with weekly scalp DPC. The starting material was whole blood, obtained in connection with sensitization to the hapten diphenylcyclopropenone (DPC). Every receptor here comes from a woman between 45 and 65 years old with alopecia areata. Some clones in this sample may be carry-over from other donors' samples.

This chain links TRBV20-1 with TRBJ1-1; weak D call: TRBD1 (6 bases). Trimming shortened V by 6 bases and J by 0 bases, and 20 bases separated the two germline ends. The CDR3 is made up of 16 amino acids. Germline loops: CDR1 DFQATT, CDR2 SNEGSKA (reference sequence). As DNA, the CDR3 is TGCAGTGCCCCCAGGGGCAGGGGCCTCGTGAACACTGAAGCTTTCTTT. This encodes CSAPRGRGLVNTEAFF.

CDR3 sequence: CASSSSPDRIDETQYF. The CDR3 DNA follows: TGTGCCAGCAGCTCCTCCCCTGACAGAATTGACGAGACCCAGTACTTC. This sequence joins TRBV6-2 or TRBV6-3 and TRBJ2-5; D possibly corresponds to TRBD1 (5 bases). Germline lookup yields CDR1 MNHEY and CDR2 SVGEGT. The CDR3 is made up of 16 amino acids. V lost 6 bases and J lost 5, with 22 bases in between.

V and J are TRBV6-6 and TRBJ2-1; D call uncertain. This CDR3 is 14 amino acids long. The V gene's germline CDR1 is MNHNY and CDR2 SVGAGI (reference sequence). The V and J ends lost 5 bases and 0 bases respectively, with 8 bases between them. CDR3 sequence reads: CASSTQSSYNEQFF. DNA for the CDR3: TGTGCCAGCAGTACACAGAGCTCCTACAATGAGCAGTTCTTC.

This clonotype was recorded at least ten times. V usage is TRBV7-3 and J usage is TRBJ2-3; weak D call: TRBD2 (6 bases). The CDR3 has 16 amino acids. Germline lookup yields CDR1 SGHTA and CDR2 FQGTGA. V lost 4 bases to trimming and J lost 0 bases, with 14 bases between them. The CDR3 coding sequence is TGTGCCAGCAGCTCCAAAACAGGAGGGAGCACAGATACGCAGTATTTT. It encodes CASSSKTGGSTDTQYF. Complete variable domain (other parts from reference TRBV7-3 and TRBJ2-3): GAGVSQTPSNKVTEKGKYVELRCDPISGHTALYWYRQSLGQGPEFLIYFQGTGAADDSGLPNDRFFAVRPEGSVSTLKIQRTERGDSAVYLCASSSKTGGSTDTQYFGPGTRLTVL.

This clonotype occurred many times. The gene calls are TRBV7-2 and TRBJ2-1; 11 bases line up with TRBD1. The V gene end was trimmed by 3 bases and the J gene end by 9 bases; junction bases not matched to a gene: 7. Germline CDR1 is SGHTA and CDR2 is FQGNSA. This CDR3 spans 15 amino acids. In nucleotides, the CDR3 is TGTGCCAGCAGCTTTGGCGCCGGGACAGGGGGTGAGCAGTTCTTC. Encoded protein: CASSFGAGTGGEQFF.

This clonotype was found a few times. The CDR3 protein is CSARARTSAETQYF. For the CDR3, the DNA is TGCAGTGCTAGAGCAAGGACTAGTGCAGAGACCCAGTACTTC. The chain joins TRBV20-1 to TRBJ2-5, with 7 bases identical to TRBD2. Germline V gene sequence: CDR1 DFQATT, CDR2 SNEGSKA (reference sequence). The V and J ends lost 1 base and 4 bases, in that order; junction bases with no gene match: 6. The CDR3 consists of 14 residues.

This clonotype was detected many times. The chain couples TRBV2 to TRBJ2-2; no firm D call. Germline assignment: CDR1 SNHLY and CDR2 FYNNEI. V was clipped by 7 bases and J by 4 bases, with 13 bases between them. The CDR3 is 14 amino acids. For the CDR3, the DNA is TGTGCCAGCACTATACGAATCACCACCGGGGAGCTGTTTTTT. Protein: CASTIRITTGELFF.

V is TRBV29-1 and J is TRBJ1-5, with D perhaps matching TRBD1 (5 bases). The germline gives CDR1 SQVTM, CDR2 ANQGSEA. The CDR3 is 14 residues long. V was clipped by 4 bases and J by 0 bases, with 10 bases between them. CDR3 nucleotide sequence: TGCAGCGTTGCGCAGGGAGGTAGCAATCAGCCCCAGCATTTT. Translation: CSVAQGGSNQPQHF.

Only a few counts were recorded for this clonotype. The chain recombines TRBV11-2 with TRBJ2-7; TRBD2 matches 13 bases. J was trimmed by 6 bases and V by 5 bases; bases with no gene match: 7. The CDR3 covers 15 residues. CDR1 and CDR2 from the germline V gene are SGHAT and FQNNGV. The CDR3 spells CASSPRLAGGPEQYF. The DNA for the CDR3 is TGTGCCAGCAGCCCGAGACTAGCGGGAGGACCCGAGCAGTACTTC.

Many counts were recorded for this clonotype. V usage is TRBV20-1 and J usage is TRBJ1-6; perhaps TRBD1 as D (5 bases). V lost 3 bases, J lost 7 bases, and 13 bases lay in between. This CDR3 region has 14 residues. Germline CDR1 DFQATT, CDR2 SNEGSKA (reference sequence). The CDR3 nucleotides are TGCAGTGCTAGTCCGGGGACGGCCAATTCACCCCTCCACTTT. Its translation: CSASPGTANSPLHF.

This clonotype has a handful of counts. The chain employs TRBV15 and TRBJ2-3; D call uncertain. V lost 0 bases and J lost 1, with 11 bases in between. CDR3 length: 16 amino acids. The germline V gene has CDR1 LNHNV and CDR2 YYDKDF (reference sequence). The CDR3 DNA reads as TGTGCCACCAGCAGAGATCTGACCCGCGGCACAGATACGCAGTATTTT. Amino acid sequence: CATSRDLTRGTDTQYF.

The chain joins TRBV6-4 to TRBJ1-5; D gene uncertain. Germline lookup yields CDR1 MRHNA and CDR2 SNTAGT. V shed 7 bases and J shed 4 bases, with 5 bases lying between them. There are 11 residues in the CDR3. The CDR3 here is CASISNQPQHF. The DNA of the CDR3 is TGTGCCAGCATATCTAATCAGCCCCAGCATTTT.

The chain is built from TRBV20-1 and TRBJ1-4; 7 nucleotides match TRBD1. The V gene's germline CDR1 is DFQATT and CDR2 SNEGSKA (reference sequence). This CDR3 is built from 14 residues. Unmatched junction bases numbered 4, after V lost 6 bases and J lost 0 bases. Here the CDR3 reads CSAPDRATNEKLFF. In DNA form, the CDR3 reads TGCAGTGCACCAGACAGGGCAACTAATGAAAAACTGTTTTTT.

Notes on this clonotype: This sequence may be a read error, since a much larger clone differs from it by one base. The J gene is TRBJ2-7, the V gene TRBV6-2 or TRBV6-3, with 7 bases aligning to TRBD2. V shed 8 bases, J shed 4 bases, and the junction held 5 bases outside the gene matches. The CDR3 is made up of 12 amino acids. Germline CDR1 reads MNHEY; CDR2 reads SVGEGT. This CDR3 reads CASGRAVYEQYF. The CDR3 DNA reads TGTGCCAGCGGGAGGGCCGTATACGAGCAGTACTTC.

This clonotype has at least ten counts. The CDR3, as DNA: TGTGCCAGCAGTAGGGGCGGGACCGCCTACGAGCAGTACTTC. This encodes CASSRGGTAYEQYF. The J gene is TRBJ2-7, the V gene TRBV12-3 or TRBV12-4; weak D call: TRBD2 (6 bases). V shed 5 bases and J shed 2 bases, with 13 bases lying between them. The CDR3 covers 14 residues.

The DNA of the CDR3 is TGTGCCACCAGCAGAGATACGGCGGGAGGCCCCCGGGAGCTGTTTTTT. Protein: CATSRDTAGGPRELFF. J is TRBJ2-2 and V is TRBV15; 8 nucleotides match TRBD2. Germline-derived CDR1 and CDR2 are LNHNV and YYDKDF (reference sequence). Trimming removed 0 bases from V and 9 bases from J; junction bases left unmatched: 9. The CDR3 covers 16 residues. The full variable domain, completed using reference TRBV15 and TRBJ2-2, is DAMVIQNPRYQVTQFGKPVTLSCSQTLNHNVMYWYQQKSSQAPKLLFHYYDKDFNNEADTPDNFQSRRPNTSFCFLDIRSPGLGDTAMYLCATSRDTAGGPRELFFGEGSRLTVL.